This is a list of T cell receptor beta chains from one sample in a study of blood T cells in healthy people across ages. One entry per CDR3 protein, called by TCRdb with MiXCR from the 5' RACE reads. Among 600,000 or so distinct CDR3 sequences, around a fifth were seen once, and the ten largest hold under 4%. The sequencing sample was made of blood. Receptor source: a man between 65 and 79 years old in good health. Both conserved end residues are part of each CDR3. Each record gives: V gene, CDR3 length, J gene, clone size, D gene, CDR3 DNA, CDR3 protein. D genes are given only for firm matches. Size is omitted from some rows. Given values are once, few, many or a class for expanded clones.

>TRBV29-1|11|TRBJ2-7|.|.
TGCAACGTTGAAAATGGATACGAGCAGTACTTC
CNVENGYEQYF
>TRBV25-1|13|TRBJ1-2|few|.
TGTGCCAGCAGTCCCCCGGGTAACTATGGCTACACCTTC
CASSPPGNYGYTF
>TRBV28|15|TRBJ2-5|few|TRBD1
TGTGCCAGCAGTTCACTTGGACAGGGTCTTGGGACCCAGTACTTC
CASSSLGQGLGTQYF
>TRBV15|16|TRBJ2-7|few|TRBD2
TGTGCCACCAGCAGAGATCTCGATAGCGGGAGTGGCGAGCAGTACTTC
CATSRDLDSGSGEQYF
>TRBV10-3|13|TRBJ2-7|.|.
TGTGCCATCAGTGAAGGAGGCCCCTACGAGCAGTACTTC
CAISEGGPYEQYF
>TRBV3-1|15|TRBJ2-7|.|.
TGTGCCAGCAGCCAAGTAAGCGGGCCCTCCTACGAGCAGTACTTC
CASSQVSGPSYEQYF
>TRBV18|13|TRBJ2-5|few|.
TGTGCCAGCTCACCTCGACAGAAAGAGACCCAGTACTTC
CASSPRQKETQYF
>TRBV5-6|16|TRBJ2-5|few|.
TGTGCCAGCAGCTTGTTTCCGGGACAGCGGGAAGAGACCCAGTACTTC
CASSLFPGQREETQYF
>TRBV2|16|TRBJ1-5|.|TRBD1
TGTGCCAGCAGTGACGGGACAGGGAGGTCGATGGAGCCCCAGCATTTT
CASSDGTGRSMEPQHF
>TRBV7-2|15|TRBJ2-5|.|TRBD2
TGTGCCAGCAGCTTAACTCTAGCGGGAAGAGAGACCCAGTACTTC
CASSLTLAGRETQYF
>TRBV27|14|TRBJ2-7|many|.
TGTGCCAGCAGTCCATATGGGGTGGAGTACGAGCAGTACTTC
CASSPYGVEYEQYF
>TRBV7-9|13|TRBJ1-2|.|.
TGTGCCAGCAGCTTAGACACAGGGTTCGGCTACACCTTC
CASSLDTGFGYTF
>TRBV9|16|TRBJ2-1|once|TRBD2
TGTGCCAGCAGCGTAGCGATTGGACTAGCGTACAATGAGCAGTTCTTC
CASSVAIGLAYNEQFF
>TRBV7-6|15|TRBJ1-3|few|.
TGTGTCAGCAGCCGGACGGGCGACTCTGGAAACACCATATATTTT
CVSSRTGDSGNTIYF
>TRBV9|12|TRBJ1-1|.|.
TGTGCCAGCAGCTCAGGGGAGGCTGAAGCTTTCTTT
CASSSGEAEAFF
>TRBV20-1|15|TRBJ2-5|few|.
TGCAGTGCTAGAGATAGTGGCTACTCCTTCGAGACCCAGTACTTC
CSARDSGYSFETQYF
>TRBV20-1|16|TRBJ1-1|few|.
TGCAGTGCGGATACCGGGACCCAAGCAAGGAACACTGAAGCTTTCTTT
CSADTGTQARNTEAFF
>TRBV30|15|TRBJ2-5|.|.
TGTGCCTGGAGTAGGAGAACAGAAGATGGGGAGACCCGGTACTTC
CAWSRRTEDGETRYF
>TRBV5-5|16|TRBJ2-3|.|TRBD2
TGTGCCAGCAGCTTGAGTGCGAGTGGGAGGGCCGGTACGCAGTATTTT
CASSLSASGRAGTQYF
>TRBV29-1|12|TRBJ1-1|many|TRBD1
TGCAGCGTTGAGACAGGGTTTAGTGAAGCTTTCTTT
CSVETGFSEAFF
>TRBV6-5|13|TRBJ2-3|few|.
TGTGCCAGCAGGCCCCATAGCACAGATACGCAGTATTTT
CASRPHSTDTQYF
>TRBV5-1|16|TRBJ1-1|.|.
TGCGCCAGCAGCAGGGCATCCCGGGGGGCTGACACTGAAGCTTTCTTT
CASSRASRGADTEAFF
>TRBV30|14|TRBJ2-7|.|TRBD1
TGTGCCTGGAGTGTAACCGGGACAGGGGGCAGGCAGTACTTC
CAWSVTGTGGRQYF
>TRBV20-1|12|TRBJ1-4|.|.
TGCAGTGCTAGGCCCCAGGAGGAAAAACTGTTTTTT
CSARPQEEKLFF
>TRBV12-3/TRBV12-4|15|TRBJ2-5|.|TRBD1
TGTGCCAGCAGTGGGGGACAGGTCGTCCAAGAGACCCAGTACTTC
CASSGGQVVQETQYF
>TRBV28|12|TRBJ2-2|.|TRBD2
TGTGCCAGCAGGGGAGGGAACGGGGAGCTGTTTTTT
CASRGGNGELFF
>TRBV10-3|14|TRBJ2-5|many|.
TGTGCCATCAGTGAGTCGAACAACCAAGAGACCCAGTACTTC
CAISESNNQETQYF
>TRBV28|14|TRBJ2-3|.|.
TGTGCCAGCACGGAGGGATACCACACAGATACGCAATATTTT
CASTEGYHTDTQYF
>TRBV3-1|12|TRBJ2-7|many|TRBD2
TGTGCCAGCGGGACTAGCGGGTACGAGCAGTACTTC
CASGTSGYEQYF
>TRBV29-1|15|TRBJ2-1|.|.
TGCAGCGTTGAAGGGGACTCCAGCTCCTACAATGAGCAGTTCTTC
CSVEGDSSSYNEQFF
>TRBV20-1|16|TRBJ1-1|.|TRBD1
TGCAGTGCTAGAGATCGACGGACAGGGACGAACACTGAAGCTTTCTTT
CSARDRRTGTNTEAFF
>TRBV7-2|18|TRBJ1-1|few|TRBD1
TGTGCCAGCAGCTTAAGGGGGGACAGGGCCCTTATGAACACTGAAGCTTTCTTT
CASSLRGDRALMNTEAFF
>TRBV20-1|13|TRBJ2-5|few|TRBD1
TGCAGTGCAACAGGACAGGGGCGAGAGACCCAGTACTTC
CSATGQGRETQYF
>TRBV19|15|TRBJ1-2|few|.
TGTGCCAGTAGTAGGACACATCCGAGAACCTATGGCTACACCTTC
CASSRTHPRTYGYTF
>TRBV5-1|15|TRBJ1-3|few|TRBD1
TGCGCCAGCAGCTTCGACAGGGCTAAAGGAAACACCATATATTTT
CASSFDRAKGNTIYF
>TRBV20-1|14|TRBJ1-5|.|.
TGCAGTGCTAGTTCTCAGCTGCCCAATCAGCCCCAGCATTTT
CSASSQLPNQPQHF
>TRBV20-1|13|TRBJ2-7|.|TRBD2
TGCAGTGCAAGGACTAGCGGCTACTACGAGCAGTACTTC
CSARTSGYYEQYF
>TRBV10-1|14|TRBJ2-3|few|.
TGCGCCAGCAGTGAGAGGACGAAGCCAGATACGCAGTATTTT
CASSERTKPDTQYF
>TRBV14|16|TRBJ2-1|.|.
TGTGCCAGCAGCCCTCCTAGGTCGGGGAATTACAATGAGCAGTTCTTC
CASSPPRSGNYNEQFF
>TRBV28|15|TRBJ2-7|.|.
TGTGCCAGCAGTTCTGCAGGGGCCCTCTCCTACGAGCAGTACTTC
CASSSAGALSYEQYF
>TRBV9|16|TRBJ2-1|.|TRBD2
TGTGCCAGCAGCCCTAGTCGGGCGGGAGGGCTGAATGAGCAGTTCTTC
CASSPSRAGGLNEQFF